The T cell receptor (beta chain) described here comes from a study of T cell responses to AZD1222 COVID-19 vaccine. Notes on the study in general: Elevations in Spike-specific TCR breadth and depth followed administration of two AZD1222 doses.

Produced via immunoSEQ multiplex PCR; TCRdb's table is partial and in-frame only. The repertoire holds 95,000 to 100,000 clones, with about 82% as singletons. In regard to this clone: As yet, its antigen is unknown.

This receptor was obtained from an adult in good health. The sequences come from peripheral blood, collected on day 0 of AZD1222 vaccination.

CDR3 protein: CASSKVPNYGYTF. The CDR3 bases are TGTGCCAGCAGTAAGGTTCCCAACTATGGCTACACCTTC. The chain employs TRBV2 and TRBJ1-2; D not certain. The CDR3 has 13 amino acids. The germline V gene has CDR1 SNHLY and CDR2 FYNNEI. Trimming shortened V by 5 bases and J by 2 bases, and 9 bases separated the two germline ends.